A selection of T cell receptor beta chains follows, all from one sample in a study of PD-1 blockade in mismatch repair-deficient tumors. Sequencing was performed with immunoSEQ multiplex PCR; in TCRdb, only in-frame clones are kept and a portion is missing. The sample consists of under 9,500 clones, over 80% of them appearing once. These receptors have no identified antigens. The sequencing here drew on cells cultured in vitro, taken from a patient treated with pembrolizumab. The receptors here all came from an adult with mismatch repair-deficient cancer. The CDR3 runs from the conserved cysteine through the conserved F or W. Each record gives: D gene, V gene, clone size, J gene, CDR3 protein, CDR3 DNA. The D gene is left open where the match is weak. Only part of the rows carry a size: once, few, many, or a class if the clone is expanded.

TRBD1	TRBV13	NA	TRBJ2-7	CASSPGTGSEQYF	TGTGCCAGCAGCCCAGGGACAGGGTCCGAGCAGTACTTC
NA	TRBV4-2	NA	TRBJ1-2	CASSQELKTHGYTF	TGTGCCAGCAGCCAAGAACTGAAGACCCATGGCTACACCTTC
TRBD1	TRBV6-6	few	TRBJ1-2	CASSKTGVGYTF	TGTGCCAGCAGTAAGACAGGGGTAGGCTACACCTTC
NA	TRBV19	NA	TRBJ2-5	CASSPGLYGQETQYF	TGTGCCAGTAGCCCGGGCCTTTATGGACAAGAGACCCAGTACTTC
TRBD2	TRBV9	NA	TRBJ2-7	CASSPPSGSIYEQYF	TGTGCCAGCAGCCCCCCCAGCGGGAGTATCTACGAGCAGTACTTC
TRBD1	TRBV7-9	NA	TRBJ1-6	CASSLEGTGYSPLHF	TGTGCCAGCAGCTTAGAAGGGACAGGCTATTCACCCCTCCACTTT
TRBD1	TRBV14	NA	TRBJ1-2	CASSQDLGQGPLNYGYTF	TGTGCCAGCAGCCAAGATTTGGGACAGGGGCCCCTCAACTATGGCTACACCTTC
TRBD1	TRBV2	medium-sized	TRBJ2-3	CAGETGVATDTQYF	TGTGCCGGCGAAACAGGGGTCGCCACAGATACGCAGTATTTT
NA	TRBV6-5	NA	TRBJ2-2	CASSTSYTGELFF	TGTGCCAGCAGTACTAGCTACACCGGGGAGCTGTTTTTT
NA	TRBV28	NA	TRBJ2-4	CASSADRLAKNIQYF	TGTGCCAGCAGTGCCGACAGGTTAGCCAAAAACATTCAGTACTTC
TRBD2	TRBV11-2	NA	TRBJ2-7	CASSIAGGPYEQYF	TGTGCCAGCAGCATAGCGGGAGGACCCTACGAGCAGTACTTC
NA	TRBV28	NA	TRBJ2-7	CASTQNPYSYEQYF	TGTGCCAGCACGCAGAACCCTTACTCCTACGAGCAGTACTTC
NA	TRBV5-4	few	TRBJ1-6	CASSLNVQGHSPLHF	TGTGCCAGCAGCTTGAACGTACAGGGCCATTCACCCCTCCACTTT
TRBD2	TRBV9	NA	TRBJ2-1	CASSVLAESYNEQFF	TGTGCCAGCAGCGTCCTAGCGGAGTCCTACAATGAGCAGTTCTTC
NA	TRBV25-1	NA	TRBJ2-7	CASSRWDAAYEQYF	TGTGCCAGCAGTCGTTGGGATGCAGCCTACGAGCAGTACTTC
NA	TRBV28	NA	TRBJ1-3	CASSLHPRGTGNTIYF	TGTGCCAGCAGCCTTCATCCAAGGGGGACTGGAAACACCATATATTTT
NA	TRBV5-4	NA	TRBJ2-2	CASSIQNTGELFF	TGTGCCAGCAGCATACAGAACACCGGGGAGCTGTTTTTT
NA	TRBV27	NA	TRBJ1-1	CASSLYATGNTEAFF	TGTGCCAGCAGTCTATATGCGACAGGAAACACTGAAGCTTTCTTT
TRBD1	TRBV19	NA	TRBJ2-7	CASTNTGQGRYEQYF	TGTGCCAGTACCAATACTGGACAGGGACGCTACGAGCAGTACTTC
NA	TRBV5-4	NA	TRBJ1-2	CASSYSTAGGYTF	TGTGCCAGCAGCTATTCCACTGCCGGGGGCTACACCTTC
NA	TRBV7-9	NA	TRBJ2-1	CASSHGRDPWFWNEQFF	TGTGCCAGCAGCCACGGCCGGGACCCCTGGTTCTGGAATGAGCAGTTCTTC
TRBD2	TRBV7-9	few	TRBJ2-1	CASSSRTSGSFDEQFF	TGTGCCAGCAGCTCGAGGACTAGCGGGAGTTTCGATGAGCAGTTCTTC
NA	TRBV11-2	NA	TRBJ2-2	CASSPRGGTTYTGELFF	TGTGCCAGCAGCCCGAGGGGGGGGACGACCTACACCGGGGAGCTGTTTTTT
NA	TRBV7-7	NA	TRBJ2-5	CASSERGETQYF	TGTGCCAGCAGCGAACGGGGGGAGACCCAGTACTTC
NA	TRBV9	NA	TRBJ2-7	CASSARVAPYEQYF	TGTGCCAGCAGCGCGCGGGTGGCCCCCTACGAGCAGTACTTC
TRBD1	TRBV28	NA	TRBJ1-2	CASRQGGANYGYTF	TGTGCCAGCAGACAGGGGGGAGCTAACTATGGCTACACCTTC
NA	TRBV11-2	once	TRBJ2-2	CASSLFGGGELFF	TGTGCCAGCAGCTTATTTGGGGGCGGGGAGCTGTTTTTT
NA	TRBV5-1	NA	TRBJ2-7	CASSFWQAIGEQYF	TGCGCCAGCAGCTTTTGGCAGGCTATCGGCGAGCAGTACTTC
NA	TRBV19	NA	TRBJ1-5	CASSEDSGFPSNQPQHF	TGTGCCAGCAGCGAGGACAGTGGTTTCCCTAGCAATCAGCCCCAGCATTTT
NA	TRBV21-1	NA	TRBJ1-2	CASSERPPGRHYGYTF	TGTGCCAGCAGCGAACGACCCCCTGGAAGGCACTATGGCTACACCTTC
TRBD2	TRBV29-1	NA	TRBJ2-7	CSVRVTSGSSEQYF	TGCAGCGTGCGGGTGACTAGCGGGAGTAGTGAGCAGTACTTC
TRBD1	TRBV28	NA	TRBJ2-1	CASSLGGTGVRNEQFF	TGTGCCAGCAGTTTAGGAGGGACAGGGGTCCGGAATGAGCAGTTCTTC
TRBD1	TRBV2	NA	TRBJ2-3	CASSYSGTGSADTQYF	TGTGCCAGCAGTTATTCCGGGACAGGGAGCGCAGATACGCAGTATTTT
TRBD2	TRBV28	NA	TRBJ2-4	CASSPLTSGRAFNIQYF	TGTGCCAGCAGTCCCCTCACTAGCGGGAGGGCCTTTAACATTCAGTACTTC
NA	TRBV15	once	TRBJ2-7	CATSRKDSWIYEQYF	TGTGCCACCAGCAGAAAAGACAGCTGGATATACGAGCAGTACTTC
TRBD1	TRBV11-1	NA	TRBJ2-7	CASSLGQGAKQYF	TGTGCCAGCAGCTTAGGCCAGGGGGCGAAGCAGTACTTC
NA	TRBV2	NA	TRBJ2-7	CASSAQGRGPYEQYF	TGTGCCAGCAGTGCGCAGGGGCGAGGACCCTACGAGCAGTACTTC
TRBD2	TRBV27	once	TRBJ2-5	CASSGAGLPLETQYF	TGTGCCAGCAGTGGGGCGGGACTACCTTTGGAGACCCAGTACTTC
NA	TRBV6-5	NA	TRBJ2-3	CASRPALVANTQYF	TGTGCCAGCAGGCCCGCCCTAGTAGCTAATACGCAGTATTTT
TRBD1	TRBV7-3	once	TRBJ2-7	CASSLQGTERYEQYF	TGTGCCAGCAGCTTACAGGGGACAGAGAGATACGAGCAGTACTTC
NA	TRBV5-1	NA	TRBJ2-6	CASSLARLSGANVLTF	TGCGCCAGCAGCTTGGCCCGTCTTTCTGGGGCCAACGTCCTGACTTTC
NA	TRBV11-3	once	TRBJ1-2	CASSLGILGGENWEDGYTF	TGTGCCAGCAGCTTAGGGATCCTGGGGGGCGAAAATTGGGAAGATGGCTACACCTTC
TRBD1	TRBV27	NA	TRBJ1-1	CASSLSPGTGGNTEAFF	TGTGCCAGCAGTTTATCGCCGGGGACAGGGGGCAACACTGAAGCTTTCTTT
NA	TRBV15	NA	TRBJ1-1	CATSREPGPNTEAFF	TGTGCCACCAGCAGAGAACCAGGGCCGAACACTGAAGCTTTCTTT
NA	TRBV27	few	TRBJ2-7	CASSPPGSYEQYF	TGTGCCAGCAGTCCACCTGGTTCCTACGAGCAGTACTTC